These 13 T cell receptor beta chains were sequenced from one sample in a study of blood T cell repertoires in COVID-19 (dated by TCRdb to the early 2020s). Preparation of the library involved the immunoSEQ multiplex PCR assay. TCRdb obtained this table from immuneACCESS and retained in-frame rearrangements with V and J assigned. These tables miss some clones; where compared with another copy, unresolved V genes account for less than half of the shortfall, and the remainder is unexplained. The sample table lists about 440,000 clones, 90% of them with a count of one. The ten largest account for under 0.7% of the sample. Sequencing used PBMCs or T cells enriched from blood (not recorded which). The origin of the receptors is a man aged 18-30 years who had recovered from COVID-19.

V usage is TRBV3-1 (or the pseudogene TRBV3-2) and J usage is TRBJ2-3; D gene uncertain. In germline, CDR1 is LGHDT, CDR2 YNNKEL (reference sequence). With 0 bases removed from V and 1 base from J, the gap between germline ends came to 8 bases. CDR3 size: 15 residues. The CDR3 DNA reads TGTGCCAGCAGCCAAGACCCGGGTCGCACAGATACGCAGTATTTT. Its translation is CASSQDPGRTDTQYF.

The chain uses TRBV18 and TRBJ2-7, with 8 bases identical to TRBD1. The CDR3 has 16 amino acids. V shed 3 bases and J 0 bases; nucleotides not matched to a gene: 7. Germline V gene data show CDR1 as KGHSH and CDR2 as LQKENI. CDR3 in amino acids: CASSPYMGQDSYEQYF. The CDR3 DNA reads as TGTGCCAGCTCACCCTACATGGGACAGGACTCCTACGAGCAGTACTTC.

The rearrangement links TRBV18 to TRBJ1-1, with a weak D call TRBD1 (6 bases). Deletions cut 0 bases from V and 3 bases from J, with 17 bases between. CDR3 length: 17 residues. Germline V gene lookup returns CDR1 KGHSH and CDR2 LQKENI. CDR3 in DNA: TGTGCCAGCTCACCACCAGCTGGGGGAGAGGGGGACACTGAAGCTTTCTTT. Translating gives CASSPPAGGEGDTEAFF.

The chain carries TRBV5-4 and TRBJ2-4, with 11 positions matching TRBD2. The trim removed 4 bases at V and 5 bases at J, leaving 5 bases unmatched. This CDR3 spans 15 amino acids. Germline V gene sequence: CDR1 SGHNT, CDR2 YYREEE (reference sequence). The CDR3 here is CASSTGGLAENIQYF. Written as DNA, the CDR3 is TGTGCCAGCAGCACCGGGGGACTAGCGGAAAACATTCAGTACTTC.

Turning to this clone: An end of the junction does not agree with germline; a read error may underlie this. The V call is TRBV2, the J call TRBJ2-7, with a weak D call TRBD2 (5 bases). This CDR3 is built from 14 residues. Germline V CDR1 and CDR2: SNHLY, FYNNEI. This chain's CDR3 is CASSEVFKRLPIPF. CDR3 bases: TGTGCCAGCAGTGAGGTGTTTAAGAGACTACCCATACCCTTC.

The rearrangement uses TRBV12-3 or TRBV12-4 and TRBJ1-2; D is unclear. The CDR3 runs 13 residues. Trimming pared 5 bases from V and 4 bases from J, leaving 11 bases between. The CDR3 sequence: CASSDRGGYGYTF. The CDR3 nucleotides read TGTGCCAGCAGTGATCGAGGCGGCTATGGCTACACCTTC.

The chain carries TRBV6-4 and TRBJ1-1, with D possibly matching TRBD1 (6 bases). Trimming cost V 4 bases and J 3 bases, with 12 bases left between them. Per germline, CDR1 MRHNA and CDR2 SNTAGT. This CDR3 region has 14 residues. CDR3 sequence: CASSVVAGDTEAFF. In nucleotides, the CDR3 is TGTGCCAGCAGTGTCGTTGCAGGGGACACTGAAGCTTTCTTT.

The V gene is TRBV14, the J gene TRBJ1-1; D is uncertain. Germline values: CDR1 SGHDN, CDR2 FVKESK. V gave up 5 bases and J gave up 10 bases, with 14 bases separating them. CDR3 length: 12 residues. CDR3 DNA sequence: TGTGCCAGCAGCTCCGTAGGGAGGAGAGCTTTCTTT. It specifies CASSSVGRRAFF.

The genes are TRBV14 and TRBJ1-3; 7 bases fit TRBD1. CDR3 size: 18 residues. Germline CDR1 and CDR2: SGHDN and FVKESK. V lost 3 bases to trimming and J lost 0 bases; unmatched junction nucleotides: 11. The CDR3 DNA reads TGTGCCAGCAGCCAGGCCGGGACAGTCACCTTCTCTGGAAACACCATATATTTT. Translated, it gives CASSQAGTVTFSGNTIYF.

This rearrangement joins TRBV5-1 to TRBJ1-6; unclear D gene. Germline CDR1 SGHRS, CDR2 YFSETQ. CDR3 length: 13 amino acids. Trimming took off 6 bases at V and 10 bases at J, with 14 bases between the two ends. As DNA, the CDR3 is TGCGCCAGCACCCTGGGTTTGGAGTCACCCCTCCACTTT. It specifies CASTLGLESPLHF. Variable domain in full (rest from reference TRBV5-1 and TRBJ1-6): KAGVTQTPRYLIKTRGQQVTLSCSPISGHRSVSWYQQTPGQGLQFLFEYFSETQRNKGNFPGRFSGRQFSNSRSEMNVSTLELGDSALYLCASTLGLESPLHFGNGTRLTVT.

This chain links TRBV5-1 with TRBJ2-3; 8 bases match TRBD1. Germline assignment: CDR1 SGHRS and CDR2 YFSETQ. V was pared by 0 bases and J by 4 bases, with 4 bases of the junction left unmatched. CDR3 length: 15 residues. In nucleotides, the CDR3 is TGCGCCAGCAGCTTGGCAGGGGGCGGACCAGATACGCAGTATTTT. It translates to CASSLAGGGPDTQYF.

The rearrangement uses TRBV7-9 and TRBJ1-1; 8 positions match TRBD1. The J segment lost 4 bases and the V segment lost 4 bases, leaving 11 bases of the junction unmatched. The CDR3 has 16 residues. From germline, CDR1 is SEHNR and CDR2 FQNEAQ (reference sequence). The CDR3 DNA reads as TGTGCCAGCAGCTCCATTACAGGGGGGATTGGCACTGAAGCTTTCTTT. As protein: CASSSITGGIGTEAFF.

This chain joins TRBV2 and TRBJ2-1, with 9 bases fitting TRBD2. The germline CDR1 and CDR2 sequences are SNHLY and FYNNEI. The V and J ends lost 8 bases and 6 bases, in that order; junction bases with no gene match: 11. The CDR3 is 15 residues long. CDR3 sequence (DNA): TGTGCCAGCCGTGGGAGCGGGGGGCCGGGCAATGAGCAGTTCTTC. Protein: CASRGSGGPGNEQFF.